The following is a TCR beta chain sequence with its context. Assay: immunoSEQ multiplex PCR; the TCRdb copy retains only in-frame clones and omits some. This table has a few hundred thousand clones, 88% appearing once. This sample was included in a study of blood T cell repertoires in COVID-19. Study as a whole: Specimens from acute and convalescent COVID-19 originated in the United States, Italy and Spain. PBMCs, B-cell-depleted T cells, or T cells were the source of the cDNA or gDNA that made up the material.

V was shortened by 5 bases and J by 6 bases, with 17 bases between the two germline ends. CDR1 SGHVS and CDR2 FQNEAQ come from the germline V gene. This CDR3 has 15 residues. Sequenced sample: PBMCs or T cells enriched from blood (not recorded which). The chain carries TRBV7-8 and TRBJ2-1; D is unresolved. The origin of this receptor is a woman between 50 and 59 years old with acute COVID-19. CDR3 loop: CASSRKTGAPNEQFF. CDR3 nucleotide sequence: TGTGCCAGCAGCCGGAAAACGGGTGCCCCCAATGAGCAGTTCTTC.